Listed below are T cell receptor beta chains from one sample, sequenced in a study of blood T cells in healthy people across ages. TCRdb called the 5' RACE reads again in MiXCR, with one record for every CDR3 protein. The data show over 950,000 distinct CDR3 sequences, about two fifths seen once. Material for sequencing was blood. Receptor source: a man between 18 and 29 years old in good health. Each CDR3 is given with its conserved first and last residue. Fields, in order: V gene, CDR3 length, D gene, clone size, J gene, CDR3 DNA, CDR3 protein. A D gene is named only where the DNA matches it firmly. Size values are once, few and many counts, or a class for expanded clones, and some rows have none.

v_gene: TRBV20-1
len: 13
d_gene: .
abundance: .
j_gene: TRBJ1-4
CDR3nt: TGCAGTGCCCTAAAGCCCGTTGGTGAAAAACTGTTTTTT
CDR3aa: CSALKPVGEKLFF

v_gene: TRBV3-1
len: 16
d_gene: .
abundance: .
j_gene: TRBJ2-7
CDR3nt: TGTGCCAGCAGCCCGCGGGTCGGGATCAGGATGGATGAGCAGTACTTC
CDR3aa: CASSPRVGIRMDEQYF

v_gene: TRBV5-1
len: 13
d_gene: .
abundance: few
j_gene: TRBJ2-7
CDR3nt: TGCGCCAGCAGCTCCAGGGGAGGGGACGAGCAGTACTTC
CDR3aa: CASSSRGGDEQYF

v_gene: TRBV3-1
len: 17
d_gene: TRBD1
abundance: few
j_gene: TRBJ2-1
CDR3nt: TGTGCCAGCAGCTCCGGCAAAGGGACAGGCTCCTACAATGAGCAGTTCTTC
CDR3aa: CASSSGKGTGSYNEQFF

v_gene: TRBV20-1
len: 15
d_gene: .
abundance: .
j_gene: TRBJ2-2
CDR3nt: TGCAGTGCTAGAGAGGCCAGGTCGGACACCGGGGAGCTGTTTTTT
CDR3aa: CSAREARSDTGELFF

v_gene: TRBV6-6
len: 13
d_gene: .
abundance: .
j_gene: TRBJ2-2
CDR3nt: TGTGCCAGCAGTTACTCCTTGGGAGGGGAGCTGTTTTTT
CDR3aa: CASSYSLGGELFF

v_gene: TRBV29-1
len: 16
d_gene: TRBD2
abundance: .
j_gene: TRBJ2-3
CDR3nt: TGCAGCGTTGAGTACGGAGCGGGGGAGCCCACAGATACGCAGTATTTT
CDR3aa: CSVEYGAGEPTDTQYF

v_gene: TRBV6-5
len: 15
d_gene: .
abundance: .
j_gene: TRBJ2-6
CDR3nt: TGTGCCAGCTCTTACACTCCCCCGTCGGGCAACGTCCTGACTTTC
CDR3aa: CASSYTPPSGNVLTF

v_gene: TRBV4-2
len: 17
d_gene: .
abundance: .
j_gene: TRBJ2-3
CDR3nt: TGTGCCAGCAGCCAACTGGGGGGGGGGGCTAGCACAGATACGCAGTATTTT
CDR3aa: CASSQLGGGASTDTQYF

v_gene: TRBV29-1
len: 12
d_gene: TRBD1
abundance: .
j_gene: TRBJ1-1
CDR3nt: TGCAGCGGCAACAGGGGGCTGACTGAAGCTTTCTTT
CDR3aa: CSGNRGLTEAFF